Here is one T cell receptor beta chain with its context. These data are taken from a study of somatic mutations in cytotoxic T cells in rheumatoid arthritis. Trimming took 6 bases from V and 4 from J, leaving 15 bases between them. Germline V gene data show CDR1 as LGHNT and CDR2 as FRNRAP. The CDR3 loop spans 14 amino acids. TCRdb's table, derived via immunoSEQ multiplex PCR, lists solely in-frame clones and lacks some. This table holds 11,000 or so clones, around 70% found once. The TCR comes from a man between 65 and 85 years old in good health. Sample: CD8+ T cells sorted from blood. The chain couples TRBV12-5 to TRBJ1-2; D gene ambiguous. DNA of the CDR3: TGTGCTAGTGGCTTTTTCGGAGGAAGCTATGGCTACACCTTC. This encodes CASGFFGGSYGYTF.